This passage covers 21 T cell receptor beta chains from one sample sequenced in a study of blood T cell repertoires in COVID-19. Clones were sequenced by immunoSEQ multiplex PCR, and TCRdb holds only the in-frame ones, with some missing. The sample yields about 380,000 clones, 85% seen once. Sequenced material: peripheral blood. These receptors were obtained from a young woman with acute or convalescent COVID-19.

The chain joins TRBV29-1 to TRBJ1-5; maybe TRBD1 (5 bases). The CDR3 has 13 residues. V dropped 4 bases and J dropped 4 bases, with 11 bases sitting between them. Germline V gives CDR1 SQVTM, CDR2 ANQGSEA. The CDR3 DNA reads TGCAGCGTTGGAAACTACAGGAATCAGCCCCAGCATTTT. Translating gives CSVGNYRNQPQHF.

This rearrangement joins TRBV21-1 to TRBJ1-1. TRBV21-1 is given as a pseudogene. The CDR3 has 14 amino acids. CDR3 loop: CASSKGARDTEAFF. As DNA, the CDR3 is TGTGCCAGCAGCAAAGGGGCGCGGGACACTGAAGCTTTCTTT.

The chain is built from TRBV20-1 and TRBJ2-1, with D possibly being TRBD2 (6 bases). V lost 3 bases, J lost 0 bases, and 9 bases lay in between. Germline V gene data show CDR1 as DFQATT and CDR2 as SNEGSKA (reference sequence). This CDR3 spans 14 amino acids. CDR3 protein: CSASYGSSYNEQFF. The CDR3 DNA reads TGCAGTGCTAGTTACGGGAGCTCCTACAATGAGCAGTTCTTC.

V and J are TRBV9 and TRBJ1-1, with no clear D. This CDR3 has 14 residues. The germline V gene encodes CDR1 SGDLS and CDR2 YYNGEE. V lost 3 bases and J 1 base, leaving 10 bases between the germline ends. CDR3 loop: CASSGGAGNTEAFF. DNA of the CDR3: TGTGCCAGCAGCGGGGGAGCCGGGAACACTGAAGCTTTCTTT.

The chain combines TRBV28 with TRBJ1-4; unclear D gene. Germline V gene data show CDR1 as MDHEN and CDR2 as SYDVKM. V lost 7 bases to trimming and J lost 7 bases, with 10 bases between them. The CDR3 spans 12 residues. As DNA, the CDR3 is TGTGCCAGCACACTGTCGGGTGAAAAACTGTTTTTT. Protein product: CASTLSGEKLFF.

The chain has TRBV9 and TRBJ2-1; 7 positions agree with TRBD2. V lost 0 bases to trimming and J lost 4 bases; unmatched junction nucleotides: 7. CDR1 and CDR2 (germline): SGDLS, YYNGEE. The CDR3 is 16 amino acids. The CDR3 protein is CASSVEAGRKYNEQFF. The CDR3 nucleotides are TGTGCCAGCAGCGTAGAAGCGGGGAGAAAATACAATGAGCAGTTCTTC.

This clone was detected only once. The V and J genes are TRBV19 and TRBJ1-2, with D possibly TRBD1 on 6 matching bases. Trimming removed 2 bases at V and 5 bases at J, with 15 bases between. From germline, CDR1 is LNHDA and CDR2 SQIVND (reference sequence). The CDR3 has 15 residues. Here the CDR3 reads CASSIRGQLSYGYTF. As DNA, the CDR3 is TGTGCCAGTAGTATAAGGGGACAATTATCTTATGGCTACACCTTC. Full variable domain (missing parts from reference TRBV19 and TRBJ1-2): DGGITQSPKYLFRKEGQNVTLSCEQNLNHDAMYWYRQDPGQGLRLIYYSQIVNDFQKGDIAEGYSVSREKKESFPLTVTSAQKNPTAFYLCASSIRGQLSYGYTFGSGTRLTVV.

The chain has TRBV18 and TRBJ2-4; D perhaps matches TRBD1 (6 bases). Per the germline V gene, CDR1 is KGHSH and CDR2 is LQKENI. The CDR3 loop spans 14 amino acids. V was cut by 2 bases and J by 7 bases, with 12 bases left in between. CDR3 residues: CASSPAGVVNIQYF. CDR3 nucleotide sequence: TGTGCCAGCTCACCAGCAGGGGTAGTGAACATTCAGTACTTC.

DNA of the CDR3: TGTGCCAGCAGTGAGGGACAGGGCGTCTCTGGGGCCAACGTCCTGACTTTC. This sequence encodes CASSEGQGVSGANVLTF. The chain recombines TRBV27 with TRBJ2-6, with 9 bases identical to TRBD1. CDR3 length: 17 amino acids. CDR1 is MNHEY, CDR2 SMNVEV, per germline (reference sequence). The trim removed 5 bases at V and 0 bases at J, leaving 5 bases unmatched.

V and J are TRBV29-1 and TRBJ2-2; 15 bases map to TRBD2. The CDR3 is made up of 16 amino acids. The germline CDR1 and CDR2 sequences are SQVTM and ANQGSEA. J lost 0 bases, V lost 7 bases, and 3 bases had no gene match. CDR3 DNA sequence: TGCAGCGGGGGACTAGCGGGAGGAGCGAACACCGGGGAGCTGTTTTTT. It is translated as CSGGLAGGANTGELFF.

This chain links TRBV30 with TRBJ2-3, with 8 bases matching TRBD2. V was pared by 2 bases and J by 1 base, with 5 bases of the junction left unmatched. Germline values: CDR1 GTSNPN, CDR2 SVGIG (reference sequence). This CDR3 comprises 15 residues. CDR3: CAWSTGGAGTDTQYF. For the CDR3, the DNA is TGTGCCTGGAGTACCGGGGGGGCCGGCACAGATACGCAGTATTTT.

This chain joins TRBV6-4 and TRBJ2-2; the D gene is possibly TRBD2 (5 bases). This CDR3 contains 15 residues. The germline gives CDR1 MRHNA, CDR2 SNTAGT. V shed 0 bases and J shed 3 bases, with 8 bases lying between them. In DNA form, the CDR3 reads TGTGCCAGCAGTGACTCACCGGGGTACACCGGGGAGCTGTTTTTT. It codes for CASSDSPGYTGELFF.

This chain uses TRBV4-2 with TRBJ2-1, with 9 bases matching TRBD1. CDR1 and CDR2 (germline): LGHNA, YNFKEQ. With 0 bases clipped from V and 3 bases from J, the junction kept 9 bases outside the gene matches. The CDR3 has 18 residues. The CDR3 is CASSQDIDGTGLYNEQFF. The DNA for the CDR3 is TGTGCCAGCAGCCAAGATATAGACGGGACAGGGCTCTACAATGAGCAGTTCTTC.

V gene TRBV28 combines with J gene TRBJ1-2, with 7 bases that match TRBD1. CDR1 and CDR2 from the germline V gene are MDHEN and SYDVKM. V trimming: 8 bases; J trimming: 4 bases; junction bases outside the gene matches: 4. This CDR3 contains 12 residues. The CDR3 DNA reads TGTGCCAGCGGGCGACAGGGCTATGGCTACACCTTC. Translating gives CASGRQGYGYTF.

In DNA form, the CDR3 reads TGCGCCAGCAGCTTGGATGGCCCTAGCGGGGGGCCCCCGATGGACAATGAGCAGTTCTTC. Protein product: CASSLDGPSGGPPMDNEQFF. The genes are TRBV5-1 and TRBJ2-1; 11 bases map to TRBD2. Unmatched junction bases numbered 16, after V lost 0 bases and J lost 5 bases. This CDR3 is 20 amino acids long. The germline V gene encodes CDR1 SGHRS and CDR2 YFSETQ. The full variable domain, with the rest looked up from reference TRBV5-1 and TRBJ2-1, is KAGVTQTPRYLIKTRGQQVTLSCSPISGHRSVSWYQQTPGQGLQFLFEYFSETQRNKGNFPGRFSGRQFSNSRSEMNVSTLELGDSALYLCASSLDGPSGGPPMDNEQFFGPGTRLTVL.

V usage is TRBV30 and J usage is TRBJ2-4; TRBD1 matches 7 bases. Germline-derived CDR1 and CDR2 are GTSNPN and SVGIG (reference sequence). The trim removed 0 bases at V and 5 bases at J, leaving 4 bases unmatched. The CDR3 extends over 14 amino acids. The CDR3 here is CAWSVLQGQNIQYF. Here the CDR3 DNA reads TGTGCCTGGAGTGTACTACAGGGGCAAAACATTCAGTACTTC.

This chain links TRBV29-1 with TRBJ1-2, with 9 bases matching TRBD1. Germline V gene sequence: CDR1 SQVTM, CDR2 ANQGSEA. J gave up 6 bases and V 7 bases, and 15 bases lay outside the gene matches. The CDR3 has 15 residues. The CDR3 reads CSAVPAGQGKHGYTF. The CDR3 nucleotides read TGCAGCGCCGTACCGGCGGGACAGGGTAAACATGGCTACACCTTC. Supplemented by reference TRBV29-1 and TRBJ1-2, the full variable domain reads SAVISQKPSRDICQRGTSLTIQCQVDSQVTMMFWYRQQPGQSLTLIATANQGSEATYESGFVIDKFPISRPNLTFSTLTVSNMSPEDSSIYLCSAVPAGQGKHGYTFGSGTRLTVV.

This chain connects TRBV12-3 or TRBV12-4 to TRBJ2-3; weak D call: TRBD1 (6 bases). Between the trimmed V and J ends, which lost 6 bases and 3 bases, there was a span of 10 bases. The CDR3 runs 13 residues. This CDR3 reads CASSETGTDTQYF. The CDR3 DNA reads as TGTGCCAGCAGCGAAACAGGGACAGATACGCAGTATTTT.

The J gene is TRBJ2-7, the V gene TRBV19; 10 nucleotides agree with TRBD1. The V gene end was trimmed by 7 bases and the J gene end by 0 bases; junction bases not matched to a gene: 15. Germline CDR1 reads LNHDA; CDR2 reads SQIVND (reference sequence). This CDR3 comprises 18 residues. This CDR3 is CASTPGQGWGMDSYEQYF. CDR3 in DNA: TGTGCCAGTACCCCGGGACAGGGGTGGGGAATGGACTCCTACGAGCAGTACTTC.

This clone has a single count. This CDR3 reads CASSVQGSSYNSPLHF. CDR3 nucleotide sequence: TGCGCCAGCAGTGTCCAGGGGAGCTCCTATAATTCACCCCTCCACTTT. The chain combines TRBV10-2 with TRBJ1-6; D is possibly TRBD1 (6 bases). Germline V gene data show CDR1 as WSHSY and CDR2 as SAAADI. CDR3 size: 16 residues. The V gene lost 4 bases and the J gene lost 0 bases, with 10 bases spanning the gap.

This sequence joins TRBV28 and TRBJ2-3; weak D call: TRBD1 (6 bases). V was clipped by 7 bases and J by 0 bases, with 14 bases between them. The germline V gene encodes CDR1 MDHEN and CDR2 SYDVKM. The CDR3 is 15 residues long. The CDR3 spells CASTLLRGSTDTQYF. The DNA for the CDR3 is TGTGCCAGCACCCTCCTGAGGGGGAGCACAGATACGCAGTATTTT.